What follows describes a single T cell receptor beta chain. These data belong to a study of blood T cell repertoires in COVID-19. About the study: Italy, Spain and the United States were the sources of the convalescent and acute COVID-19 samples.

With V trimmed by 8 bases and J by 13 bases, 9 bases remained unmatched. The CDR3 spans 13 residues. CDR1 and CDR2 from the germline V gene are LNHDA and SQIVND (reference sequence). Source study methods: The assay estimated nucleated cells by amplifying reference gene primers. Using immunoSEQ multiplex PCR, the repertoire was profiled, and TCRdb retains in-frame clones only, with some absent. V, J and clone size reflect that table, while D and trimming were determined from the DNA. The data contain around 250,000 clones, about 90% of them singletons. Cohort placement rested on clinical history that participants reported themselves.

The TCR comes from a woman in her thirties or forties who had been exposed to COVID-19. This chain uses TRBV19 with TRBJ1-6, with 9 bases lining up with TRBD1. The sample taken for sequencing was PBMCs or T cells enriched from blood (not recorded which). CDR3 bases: TGTGCCAGTCTACAGGGGGCGAGGGAGCCCCTCCACTTT. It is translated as CASLQGAREPLHF.